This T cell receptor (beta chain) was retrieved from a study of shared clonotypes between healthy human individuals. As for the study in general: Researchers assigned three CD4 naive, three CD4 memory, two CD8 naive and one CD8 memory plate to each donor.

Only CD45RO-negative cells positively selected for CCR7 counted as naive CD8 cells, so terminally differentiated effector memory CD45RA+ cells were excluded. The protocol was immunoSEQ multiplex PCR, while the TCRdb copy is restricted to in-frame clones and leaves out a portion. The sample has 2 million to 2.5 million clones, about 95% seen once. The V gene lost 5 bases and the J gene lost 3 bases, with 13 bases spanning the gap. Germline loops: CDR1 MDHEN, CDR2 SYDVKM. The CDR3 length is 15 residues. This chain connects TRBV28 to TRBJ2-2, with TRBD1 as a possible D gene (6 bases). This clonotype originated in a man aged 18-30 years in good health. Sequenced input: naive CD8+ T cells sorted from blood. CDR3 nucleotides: TGTGCCAGCAGTACGACAGGATTACACACCGGGGAGCTGTTTTTT. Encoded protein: CASSTTGLHTGELFF.